This paragraph reports one TCR beta chain. Its antigen has not been determined. Per-base qualities were not stored, and no clone one base away is much larger. The data belong to a study of Ad26.COV2.S vaccination and SARS-CoV-2 variants (dated by TCRdb to the early 2020s). With respect to the entire study: Donors in the vaccine arm were drawn from COV1001, a phase I-IIa trial of Ad26.COV2.S in healthy adults that was multicentre, randomized, double-blind and placebo-controlled. A total of around 32 samples were included in the TCR-sequenced set, comprising about 20 Ad26.COV2.S vaccine recipients, 5 placebo recipients and 8 SARS-CoV-2 convalescent individuals. Investigators did not know the trial group allocation while performing experiments and assessing outcomes. Trial participants were randomized into five groups of five: low-dose or high-dose Ad26.COV2.S given once or twice, or placebo on both occasions. Ad26.COV2.S was given intramuscularly at 5x10^10 or 1x10^11 viral particles, as a single shot or as two shots 56 days apart. TCRbeta repertoire sequencing was used to assess the specificity and breadth of SARS-CoV-2-reactive T cell receptors after Ad26.COV2.S vaccination. What the study reported, not specific to this receptor: The authors noted that the TCR breadth and depth analyses may have underestimated total T cell responses. Spike-specific TCR breadth was higher in Ad26.COV2.S recipients than in placebo recipients (P = 0.0014). Comparable non-spike TCR breadth was observed between vaccine and placebo recipients, consistent with only spike being contained in the vaccine. The study lacked the statistical power to compare responses across vaccine doses or regimens. After vaccination, spike-specific CD8+ and CD4+ T cell responses were reported to show substantial breadth.

The immunoSEQ Assay was used to sequence TCRbeta CDR3 regions. After extraction, genomic DNA underwent amplification by bias-controlled multiplex PCR, followed by high-throughput sequencing. In the paper's pipeline: To quantify the absolute abundance of each unique TCRbeta CDR3 region, sequences were collapsed and filtered. T cell fraction was estimated by normalization of TCRbeta template counts to usable DNA, with usable DNA being measured through amplification of reference genes present in all nucleated cells. Repertoire TCRs were annotated as SARS-CoV-2-specific when V gene, CDR3 amino acid sequence and J gene were exactly matched to a known reactive TCR set. The reference SARS-CoV-2 TCR set was obtained from MIRA and was filtered for enrichment in COVID-19-positive ImmuneCODE repertoires, whereby public or cross-reactive TCRs were removed. Using the MIRA antigens, annotated TCRs were further analysed by specific ORF or by position within an ORF. Breadth was defined as the number of annotated unique rearrangements divided by the total number of unique productive rearrangements, and depth was defined as the summed frequency of the annotated unique rearrangements. Two-sided Wilcoxon rank-sum tests were applied when comparing TCR breadth between groups. The table comes from immuneACCESS by way of TCRdb, which keeps in-frame sequences with V and J called. Part of the clones is missing from these tables; in studies checked, under half for an unresolved V gene and the rest for unknown reasons. Clonal size and the V and J genes are those of that table, whereas D and trimming came from the DNA. The sample yields 360,000 or so clones; roughly 91% were counted once. Roughly 3.6% of the sample goes to the ten largest clones.

The sample's treatment or condition label is to be understood as: some 20 received Ad26.COV2.S at low or high dose, single or two shots; 5 received placebo; per-sample allocation not given. For vaccine and placebo recipients, the sequenced repertoires came from samples collected on day 63 after the first injection. Cohort 1b enrolled fewer than 30 adults aged 18-55 years at a single site in Boston, USA, between 29 July and 7 August 2020. Ad26.COV2.S was a replication-incompetent adenovirus type 26 vector expressing a prefusion-stabilized SARS-CoV-2 spike protein from the original Wuhan strain. Here the sequenced sample was peripheral blood, taken in a trial of Ad26.COV2.S vaccine versus placebo. The source is a person aged 18-60 years who received the Ad26.COV2.S COVID-19 vaccine or a placebo.

The nucleotide sequence reads TGTGCCAGCAGCGCCTATCTGTCCAACTATGGCTACACCTTC. Its translation reads: CASSAYLSNYGYTF. Rearrangement joined TRBV2 to TRBJ1-2; no D gene can be assigned with confidence. Trimming removed 6 bases from V and 2 bases from J, leaving 13 bases between the germline ends. The CDR1 and CDR2 encoded by the germline V gene are SNHLY and FYNNEI. The CDR3 has 14 amino acids, counting the end cysteine and phenylalanine. The only DNA kept is the CDR3, 42 bases in frame from the first base.